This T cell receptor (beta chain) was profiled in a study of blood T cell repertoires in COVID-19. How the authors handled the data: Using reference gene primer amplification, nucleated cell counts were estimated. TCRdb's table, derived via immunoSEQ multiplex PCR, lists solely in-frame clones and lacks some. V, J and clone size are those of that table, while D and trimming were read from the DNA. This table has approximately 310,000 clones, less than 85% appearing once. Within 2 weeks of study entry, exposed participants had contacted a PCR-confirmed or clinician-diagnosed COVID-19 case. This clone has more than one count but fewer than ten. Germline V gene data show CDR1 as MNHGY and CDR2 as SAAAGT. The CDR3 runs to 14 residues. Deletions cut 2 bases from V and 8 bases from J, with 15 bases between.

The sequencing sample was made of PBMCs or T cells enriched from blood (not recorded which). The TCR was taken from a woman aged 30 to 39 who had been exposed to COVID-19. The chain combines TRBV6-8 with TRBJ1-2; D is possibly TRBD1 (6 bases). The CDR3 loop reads CASSYPGQREGYTF. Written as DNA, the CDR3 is TGTGCCAGCAGTTACCCGGGACAAAGGGAGGGCTACACCTTC.